The TCR beta chain under discussion was sequenced for a study of PD-1 blockade in classical Hodgkin lymphoma. Each patient relapsed following autologous stem cell transplantation, and prior brentuximab vedotin exposure differed. Some clones are missing from TCRdb's copy, which holds only in-frame ones; the method was immunoSEQ multiplex PCR. The sample contains 6,000 to 6,500 clones, around 77% of which appear only once. This clone showed up just a few times. The germline gives CDR1 SGHAT, CDR2 FQNNGV. CDR3 length: 16 residues. Trimming took off 4 bases at V and 0 bases at J, with 16 bases between the two ends.

Source: peripheral blood mononuclear cells (PBMCs), taken at baseline. The rearrangement uses TRBV11-2 and TRBJ2-7; TRBD1 or TRBD2 may be the D gene (5 bases each). The TCR sequence derives from a human donor with classical Hodgkin lymphoma. The CDR3 DNA sequence: TGTGCCAGCAGCTCGAATGTGGGACCGAGCTCCTACGAGCAGTACTTC. As protein: CASSSNVGPSSYEQYF.